Below are 8 T cell receptor beta chains sequenced from a single sample in a study of blood T cell repertoires in COVID-19. The data were produced by immunoSEQ multiplex PCR, yet TCRdb's version contains in-frame clones alone and is incomplete. The sample yields under 130,000 clones, approximately 86% seen once. The sample was peripheral blood. The receptors come from a human donor in a cohort sampled during active COVID-19.

This chain links TRBV30 with TRBJ1-6, with 9 bases that match TRBD1. Germline assignment: CDR1 GTSNPN and CDR2 SVGIG (reference sequence). The CDR3 is 15 residues long. V gave up 2 bases and J gave up 7 bases; unmatched junction bases: 6. The CDR3 is CAWSTLGTGNSPLHF. As DNA, the CDR3 is TGTGCCTGGAGTACCCTCGGGACAGGGAATTCACCCCTCCACTTT.

J is TRBJ1-2 and V is TRBV5-6, with D possibly being TRBD1 (5 bases). The length of the CDR3 is 12 residues. The V end lost 2 bases, the J end lost 11 bases, and 13 bases lay between the germline ends. The germline CDR1 and CDR2 sequences are SGHDT and YYEEEE. The DNA for the CDR3 is TGTGCCAGCAGCTTAGGGCGGACAAAGTACACCTTC. Encoded protein: CASSLGRTKYTF.

V gene TRBV25-1 combines with J gene TRBJ2-5; 9 bases align to TRBD2. The ends lost 4 bases at V and 4 bases at J; junction bases unmatched: 7. Germline V gene data show CDR1 as MGHDK and CDR2 as SYGVNS. The CDR3 has 15 residues. CDR3 in amino acids: CASSASTSGGETQYF. CDR3 sequence (DNA): TGTGCCAGCAGTGCCTCGACTAGCGGTGGAGAGACCCAGTACTTC.

The rearrangement links TRBV6-2 or TRBV6-3 to TRBJ2-1; 8 nucleotides agree with TRBD2. The CDR3 length is 13 residues. Germline CDR1 reads MNHEY; CDR2 reads SVGEGT. V lost 5 bases to trimming and J lost 7 bases; unmatched junction nucleotides: 4. CDR3 sequence: CASSRGGPNEQFF. The DNA of the CDR3 is TGTGCCAGCAGTCGGGGGGGCCCGAATGAGCAGTTCTTC.

V is TRBV7-8 and J is TRBJ1-1; D unclear. The V end lost 2 bases, the J end lost 3 bases, and 7 bases lay between the germline ends. The germline CDR1 and CDR2 sequences are SGHVS and FQNEAQ. The CDR3 spans 13 residues. CDR3 sequence reads: CASSLWSDTEAFF. CDR3 DNA sequence: TGTGCCAGCAGCTTATGGTCGGACACTGAAGCTTTCTTT.

The table lists this clone with a few counts. The J gene is TRBJ2-1, the V gene TRBV5-1, with no clear D. This CDR3 has 13 residues. Trimming cost V 0 bases and J 4 bases, with 5 bases left between them. Germline CDR1 reads SGHRS; CDR2 reads YFSETQ. This chain's CDR3 is CASSLDGYNEQFF. In nucleotides, the CDR3 is TGCGCCAGCAGCTTGGACGGGTACAATGAGCAGTTCTTC.

This chain's CDR3 is CASSLAGSAISYEQYF. DNA for the CDR3: TGTGCCAGCAGCTTAGCCGGCAGCGCCATCAGCTACGAGCAGTACTTC. The V gene is TRBV7-8, the J gene TRBJ2-7; D uncertain. The germline V and J ends were trimmed by 0 bases and 3 bases, with 15 bases remaining between them. The germline gives CDR1 SGHVS, CDR2 FQNEAQ. The CDR3 runs 16 residues. Using reference TRBV7-8 and TRBJ2-7 for the parts outside the CDR3, the full variable domain is GAGVSQSPRYKVAKRGQDVALRCDPISGHVSLFWYQQALGQGPEFLTYFQNEAQLDKSGLPSDRFFAERPEGSVSTLKIQRTQQEDSAVYLCASSLAGSAISYEQYFGPGTRLTVT.

This rearrangement joins TRBV5-6 to TRBJ2-2; the D is unclear. Trimming took off 0 bases at V and 4 bases at J, with 4 bases between the two ends. The CDR3 is 13 residues long. CDR1 SGHDT and CDR2 YYEEEE come from the germline V gene. The CDR3, as DNA: TGTGCCAGCAGCTTGGTTCTCACCGGGGAGCTGTTTTTT. Protein: CASSLVLTGELFF.